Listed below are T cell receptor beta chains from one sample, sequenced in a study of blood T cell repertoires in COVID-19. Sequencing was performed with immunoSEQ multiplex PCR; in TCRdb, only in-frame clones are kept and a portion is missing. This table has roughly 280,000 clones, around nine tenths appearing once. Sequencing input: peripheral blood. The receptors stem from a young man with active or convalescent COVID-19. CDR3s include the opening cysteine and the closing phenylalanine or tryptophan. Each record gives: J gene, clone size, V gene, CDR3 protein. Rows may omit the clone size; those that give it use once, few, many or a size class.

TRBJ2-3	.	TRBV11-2	CASSLRGLAATDTQYF
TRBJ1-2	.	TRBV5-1	CASSLEGGYGYTF
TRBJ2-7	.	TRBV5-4	CASSLGPGAHEQYF
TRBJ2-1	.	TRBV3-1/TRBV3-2	CASSQGLARLSSYNEQFF
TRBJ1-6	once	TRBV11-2	CASSHMRRSPLHF
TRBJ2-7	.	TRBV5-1	CASSRSGGAYEQYF
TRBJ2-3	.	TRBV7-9	CASRVTGTDTQYF
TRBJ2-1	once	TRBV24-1	CATSDSSGGNYNEQFF
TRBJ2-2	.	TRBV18	CASSHGLAGEMNTGELFF
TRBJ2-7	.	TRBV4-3	CASSQGTVSYEQYF
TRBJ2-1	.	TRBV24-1	CATSVFLGQGEILQSYNEQFF
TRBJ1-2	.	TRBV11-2	CASSLSGGYGYTF
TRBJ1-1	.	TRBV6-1	CASSELTDPNTEAFF
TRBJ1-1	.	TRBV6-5	CASSYLSMNTEAFF
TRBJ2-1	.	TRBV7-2	CASSPGIINNEQFF
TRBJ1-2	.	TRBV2	CASSEAQGTNYGYTF
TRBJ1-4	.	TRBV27	CASSTGQLNEKLFF
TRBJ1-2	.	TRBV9	CASSANGHNRNPNYGYTF
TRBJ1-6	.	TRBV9	CASSGTAGNSPLHF
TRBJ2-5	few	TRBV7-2	CASSLATSGGQETQYF
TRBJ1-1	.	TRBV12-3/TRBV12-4	CASSGGGDTEAFF
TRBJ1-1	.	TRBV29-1	CSVDTNTEAFF
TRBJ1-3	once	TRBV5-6	CASSLHGTGVRITIYF
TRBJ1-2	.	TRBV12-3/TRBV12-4	CASSTTTNYGYTF
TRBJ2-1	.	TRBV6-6	CASSPGSYNEQFF
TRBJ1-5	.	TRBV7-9	CASSPAGWGQDQPQHF
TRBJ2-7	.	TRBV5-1	CASSPVGSSYEQYF
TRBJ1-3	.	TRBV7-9	CASSLDSSGNTIYF
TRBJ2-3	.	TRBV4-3	CASSPWGTGAQYF
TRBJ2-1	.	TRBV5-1	CASSAGGSGRFNEQFF
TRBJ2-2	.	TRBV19	CASNWRQGVTGELFF
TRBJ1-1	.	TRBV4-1	CASSQDPGQGSLNEAFF
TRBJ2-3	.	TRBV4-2	CASSPTAGTTDTQYF
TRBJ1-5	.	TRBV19	CASRGASHSNQPQHF
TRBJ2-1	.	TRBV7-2	CASSLGAGRSSYNEQFF
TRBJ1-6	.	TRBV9	CASSVADEGEVSNSPLHF
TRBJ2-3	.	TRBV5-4	CASSRGTRGADTQYF
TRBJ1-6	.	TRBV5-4	CATTTGEYSPLHF
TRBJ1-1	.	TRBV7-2	CASSPPMRSAFF
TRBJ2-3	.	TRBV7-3	CASSSGGSSTDTQYF
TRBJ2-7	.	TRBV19	CASSPSGVYEQYF
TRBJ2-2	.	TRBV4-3	CASSHLLPGTGDTGELFF
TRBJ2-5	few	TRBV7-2	CASSLTGKETQYF